This T cell receptor beta chain comes out of a study of cytomegalovirus exposure and HLA in healthy donors. Study outcomes and limitations: Most TCRs appeared rarely, but some public TCRs recurred in many donors.

The CDR3 totals 14 residues. Trimming cost V 3 bases and J 1 base; bases outside gene matches: 1. Germline V lookup: CDR1 SGHNT, CDR2 YYREEE (reference sequence). 13 Jbeta primers and 60 Vbeta primers were used for the PCR. The table came from immunoSEQ multiplex PCR; TCRdb's copy has only in-frame clones and leaves some out. Here the sample spans about 130,000 clones, roughly 80% being singletons. As to this clone: Its target is not known.

This receptor was obtained from a female donor in good health and CMV-seronegative. J is TRBJ2-7 and V is TRBV5-4, with TRBD2 matching 10 bases. Material: PBMCs. This CDR3 reads CASSSSGSSYEQYF. The CDR3 DNA reads TGTGCCAGCAGCTCTAGCGGGAGTTCCTACGAGCAGTACTTC.